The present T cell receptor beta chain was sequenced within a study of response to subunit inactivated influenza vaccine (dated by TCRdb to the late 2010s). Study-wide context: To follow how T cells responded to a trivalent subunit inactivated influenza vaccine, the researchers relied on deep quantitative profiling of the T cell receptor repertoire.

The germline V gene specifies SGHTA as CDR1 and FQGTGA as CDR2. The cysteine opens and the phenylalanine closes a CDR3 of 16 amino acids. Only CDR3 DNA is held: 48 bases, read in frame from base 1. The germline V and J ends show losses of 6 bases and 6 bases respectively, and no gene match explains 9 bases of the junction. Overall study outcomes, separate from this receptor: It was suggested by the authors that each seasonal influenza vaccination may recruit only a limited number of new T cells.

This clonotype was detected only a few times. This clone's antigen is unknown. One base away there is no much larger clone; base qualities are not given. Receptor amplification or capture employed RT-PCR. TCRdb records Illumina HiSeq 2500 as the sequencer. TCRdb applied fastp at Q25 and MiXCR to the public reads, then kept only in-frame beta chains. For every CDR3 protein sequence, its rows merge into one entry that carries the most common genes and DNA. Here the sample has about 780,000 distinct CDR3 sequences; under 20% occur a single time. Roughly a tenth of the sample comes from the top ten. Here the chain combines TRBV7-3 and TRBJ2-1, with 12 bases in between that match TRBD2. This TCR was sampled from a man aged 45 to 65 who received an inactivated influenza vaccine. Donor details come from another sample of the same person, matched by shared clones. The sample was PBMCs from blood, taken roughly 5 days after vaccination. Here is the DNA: TGTGCCAGCAGTCCCCGCGCTAGCGGGAGGGTCAATGAGCAGTTCTTC. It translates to CASSPRASGRVNEQFF.